One sample yielded the 25 T cell receptor beta chains listed below, sequenced in a study of cytomegalovirus exposure and HLA in healthy donors. The PCR was carried out with 60 Vbeta primers and 13 Jbeta primers. TCRdb's copy holds only in-frame clones and misses some; the assay was immunoSEQ multiplex PCR. The data hold 70,000 to 95,000 clones, with 60% to 85% observed a single time. The sequencing sample was made of PBMCs. These receptors originate from a man aged 35 to 55 in good health and CMV-seronegative.

The chain employs TRBV18 and TRBJ2-3; 9 bases match TRBD2. This CDR3 spans 17 amino acids. Germline CDR1 and CDR2: KGHSH and LQKENI. V trimming: 0 bases; J trimming: 0 bases; junction bases outside the gene matches: 4. DNA of the CDR3: TGTGCCAGCTCACCACCGCGAAGCGGGAGGAGCACAGATACGCAGTATTTT. Translating gives CASSPPRSGRSTDTQYF.

DNA of the CDR3: TGTGCCAGCAGTGAACAGGGGGCCATTTCCTACTATGGCTACACCTTC. Translation: CASSEQGAISYYGYTF. The gene calls are TRBV2 and TRBJ1-2, with 8 positions matching TRBD1. The CDR3 length is 16 residues. Germline assignment: CDR1 SNHLY and CDR2 FYNNEI. The ends lost 2 bases at V and 3 bases at J; junction bases unmatched: 8.

CDR3 in DNA: TGTGCCAGCAGCGGCAACAGGGGGCAGGGTAATGAAAAACTGTTTTTT. Its translation is CASSGNRGQGNEKLFF. The chain combines TRBV7-9 with TRBJ1-4, with 9 bases fitting TRBD1. This CDR3 spans 16 amino acids. V gave up 5 bases and J gave up 4 bases; unmatched junction bases: 8. Germline V lookup: CDR1 SEHNR, CDR2 FQNEAQ (reference sequence).

The rearrangement links TRBV11-2 to TRBJ2-3; D possibly corresponds to TRBD1 (6 bases). CDR3 length: 14 residues. From germline, CDR1 is SGHAT and CDR2 FQNNGV. Trimming cost V 5 bases and J 5 bases, with 14 bases left between them. CDR3 sequence (DNA): TGTGCCAGCAGCGACACAGGGTCGGGAGATACGCAGTATTTT. As protein: CASSDTGSGDTQYF.

V and J are TRBV7-3 and TRBJ1-5; TRBD1 agrees at 10 bases. Germline V CDR1 and CDR2: SGHTA, FQGTGA. The CDR3 covers 14 residues. The J segment lost 4 bases and the V segment lost 5 bases, leaving 2 bases of the junction unmatched. The CDR3 region has the DNA TGTGCCAGCAGCGAGGGACAGGGGAATCAGCCCCAGCATTTT. As protein: CASSEGQGNQPQHF.

The sample holds one count of this clone. The chain combines TRBV6-5 with TRBJ1-1, with 10 positions matching TRBD1. The CDR3 length is 13 residues. Looked up from germline, CDR1 is MNHEY and CDR2 is SVGAGI. With 4 bases clipped from V and 4 bases from J, the junction kept 0 bases outside the gene matches. CDR3 sequence (DNA): TGTGCCAGCAGTTGGGACAGGGGCACTGAAGCTTTCTTT. Its protein is CASSWDRGTEAFF.

This clone turned up a few times. This chain connects TRBV5-1 to TRBJ2-1; 10 bases line up with TRBD1. Trimming at V came to 0 bases and at J to 6 bases, leaving 9 bases not matched to a gene. Germline V gene lookup returns CDR1 SGHRS and CDR2 YFSETQ. The CDR3 spans 17 residues. CDR3 protein: CASSLAIVGQGVNEQFF. The CDR3 coding sequence is TGCGCCAGCAGCTTGGCTATTGTAGGACAGGGGGTCAATGAGCAGTTCTTC.

The chain couples TRBV5-1 to TRBJ2-7; 7 positions agree with TRBD2. The J segment lost 4 bases and the V segment lost 0 bases, leaving 13 bases of the junction unmatched. Germline values: CDR1 SGHRS, CDR2 YFSETQ. The CDR3 sequence is 17 residues long. The CDR3 is CASSLAAASGKSYEQYF. CDR3 DNA sequence: TGCGCCAGCAGCTTGGCCGCCGCTAGCGGTAAAAGTTACGAGCAGTACTTC.

This clone occurred a few times. V is TRBV6-6 and J is TRBJ1-1; D is ambiguous. This CDR3 has 13 residues. Germline CDR1 reads MNHNY; CDR2 reads SVGAGI (reference sequence). V lost 10 bases and J lost 1, with 13 bases in between. DNA for the CDR3: TGTGCCACCATGGAGACCGGGAACACTGAAGCTTTCTTT. Translating it yields CATMETGNTEAFF.

V usage is TRBV5-1 and J usage is TRBJ1-1; 8 bases fit TRBD1. Germline CDR1 is SGHRS and CDR2 is YFSETQ. This CDR3 is 14 amino acids long. The J segment lost 5 bases and the V segment lost 3 bases, leaving 6 bases of the junction unmatched. The DNA for the CDR3 is TGCGCCAGCAGCTCGGACAGGGTGGAGACTGAAGCTTTCTTT. Encoded protein: CASSSDRVETEAFF.

The chain couples TRBV6-5 to TRBJ2-2, with a possible D match to TRBD1 (5 bases). Germline V gene lookup returns CDR1 MNHEY and CDR2 SVGAGI. Trimming stripped 7 bases from V and 1 base from J, with 7 bases between. The CDR3 loop spans 13 amino acids. The CDR3 sequence is CASTGLNTGELFF. CDR3 nucleotides: TGTGCCAGCACAGGGCTGAACACCGGGGAGCTGTTTTTT.

The chain combines TRBV27 with TRBJ2-2, with 11 nucleotides matching TRBD1. CDR1 MNHEY and CDR2 SMNVEV come from the germline V gene (reference sequence). V trimming: 5 bases; J trimming: 7 bases; junction bases outside the gene matches: 6. The length of the CDR3 is 15 residues. This CDR3 is CASSQDRGRIGELFF. As DNA, the CDR3 is TGTGCCAGCAGTCAGGACAGGGGGCGAATCGGGGAGCTGTTTTTT.

V gene TRBV27 combines with J gene TRBJ2-7; perhaps TRBD1 as D (6 bases). The CDR3 contains 18 residues. Germline V CDR1 and CDR2: MNHEY, SMNVEV (reference sequence). With 5 bases removed from V and 2 bases from J, the gap between germline ends came to 25 bases. The CDR3 sequence is CASSTKPARQAFPYEQYF. The DNA of the CDR3 is TGTGCCAGCAGTACGAAGCCAGCCCGACAGGCCTTTCCCTACGAGCAGTACTTC.

Here the CDR3 reads CASRPTGGLAKNIQYF. In DNA, the CDR3 is TGTGCCAGCAGGCCGACAGGAGGTCTAGCCAAAAACATTCAGTACTTC. The chain links TRBV7-8 to TRBJ2-4, with D perhaps matching TRBD1 (6 bases). Germline lookup yields CDR1 SGHVS and CDR2 FQNEAQ. The CDR3 consists of 16 residues. With 6 bases removed from V and 0 bases from J, the gap between germline ends came to 15 bases.

The chain links TRBV20-1 to TRBJ1-2; D uncertain. The CDR3 loop spans 11 amino acids. Germline CDR1 is DFQATT and CDR2 is SNEGSKA (reference sequence). V dropped 7 bases and J dropped 2 bases, with 8 bases sitting between them. CDR3 nucleotides: TGCAGTGTCGGAGAAAACTATGGCTACACCTTC. Translated: CSVGENYGYTF.

This chain uses TRBV7-9 with TRBJ2-1; D is uncertain. The germline CDR1 and CDR2 sequences are SEHNR and FQNEAQ (reference sequence). The CDR3 sequence is 14 residues long. Deletions cut 2 bases from V and 0 bases from J, with 5 bases between. The CDR3 sequence: CASSLPVSYNEQFF. In DNA form, the CDR3 reads TGTGCCAGCAGCTTACCGGTCTCCTACAATGAGCAGTTCTTC. Full variable domain (missing parts from reference TRBV7-9 and TRBJ2-1): DTGVSQNPRHKITKRGQNVTFRCDPISEHNRLYWYRQTLGQGPEFLTYFQNEAQLEKSRLLSDRFSAERPKGSFSTLEIQRTEQGDSAMYLCASSLPVSYNEQFFGPGTRLTVL.

The J gene is TRBJ1-5, the V gene TRBV6-1; tentatively, D is TRBD1 (5 bases). From germline, CDR1 is MNHNS and CDR2 SASEGT. The CDR3 covers 13 residues. Trimming left V 6 bases short and J 7 bases short, with 13 bases between. The CDR3 DNA is TGTGCCAGCAGCCACCCGGGGGGACAGCCCCAGCATTTT. Its translation: CASSHPGGQPQHF.

The chain recombines TRBV11-2 with TRBJ2-7, with TRBD2 identical over 7 bases. With 0 bases clipped from V and 12 bases from J, the junction kept 8 bases outside the gene matches. Germline V lookup: CDR1 SGHAT, CDR2 FQNNGV. This CDR3 contains 13 residues. CDR3 DNA: TGTGCCAGCAGCTTAGAGCCTAGCGGTCGGATGTACTTC. This gives the protein CASSLEPSGRMYF.

The chain carries TRBV2 and TRBJ2-7, with 8 bases identical to TRBD2. Germline V gene lookup returns CDR1 SNHLY and CDR2 FYNNEI. The CDR3 is 13 amino acids. Losses at the gene ends were 6 bases for V and 3 bases for J; bases not matched to a gene: 4. The CDR3 loop is CASRLAEGYEQYF. CDR3 coding DNA: TGTGCCAGCAGACTAGCGGAGGGCTACGAGCAGTACTTC.

This clone was counted between two and nine times. This rearrangement joins TRBV5-6 to TRBJ1-3, with 12 positions matching TRBD1. Germline V gene lookup returns CDR1 SGHDT and CDR2 YYEEEE. With 3 bases clipped from V and 10 bases from J, the junction kept 5 bases outside the gene matches. The CDR3 has 14 residues. In nucleotides, the CDR3 is TGTGCCAGCAGCTGGGGACAGGGGGCTAATACCATATATTTT. Translation: CASSWGQGANTIYF.

V usage is TRBV19 and J usage is TRBJ2-2; 10 nucleotides match TRBD2. Germline V CDR1 and CDR2: LNHDA, SQIVND (reference sequence). This CDR3 has 15 amino acids. Trimming at V came to 3 bases and at J to 6 bases, leaving 4 bases not matched to a gene. In DNA form, the CDR3 reads TGTGCCAGTAGTATCGCTGGACTAGCGGCCGGGGAGCTGTTTTTT. Residues: CASSIAGLAAGELFF.

The rearrangement uses TRBV7-9 and TRBJ2-4; TRBD1 is a possible D gene (6 bases). Looked up from germline, CDR1 is SEHNR and CDR2 is FQNEAQ (reference sequence). This CDR3 comprises 16 residues. Between the trimmed V and J ends, which lost 4 bases and 1 base, there was a span of 14 bases. The CDR3 spells CASSSPRGRAKNIQYF. CDR3 bases: TGTGCCAGCAGCTCCCCCAGGGGTAGGGCCAAAAACATTCAGTACTTC. The full variable domain, with the rest looked up from reference TRBV7-9 and TRBJ2-4, is DTGVSQNPRHKITKRGQNVTFRCDPISEHNRLYWYRQTLGQGPEFLTYFQNEAQLEKSRLLSDRFSAERPKGSFSTLEIQRTEQGDSAMYLCASSSPRGRAKNIQYFGAGTRLSVL.

The rearrangement uses TRBV4-1 and TRBJ2-1; TRBD2 agrees at 10 bases. This CDR3 comprises 17 residues. Losses at the gene ends were 0 bases for V and 1 base for J; bases not matched to a gene: 3. Looked up from germline, CDR1 is MGHRA and CDR2 is YSYEKL. The DNA for the CDR3 is TGCGCCAGCAGCCAAGACGGACTAGCGGTTTCCTACAATGAGCAGTTCTTC. Protein product: CASSQDGLAVSYNEQFF.

V gene TRBV28 combines with J gene TRBJ2-7, with TRBD1 identical over 8 bases. The V gene end was trimmed by 8 bases and the J gene end by 0 bases; junction bases not matched to a gene: 9. Germline loops: CDR1 MDHEN, CDR2 SYDVKM. This CDR3 comprises 15 residues. The CDR3 spells CASGMGQAISYEQYF. The CDR3 DNA is TGTGCCAGCGGGATGGGACAGGCAATCTCCTACGAGCAGTACTTC. Supplemented by reference TRBV28 and TRBJ2-7, the full variable domain reads DVKVTQSSRYLVKRTGEKVFLECVQDMDHENMFWYRQDPGLGLRLIYFSYDVKMKEKGDIPEGYSVSREKKERFSLILESASTNQTSMYLCASGMGQAISYEQYFGPGTRLTVT.

The chain joins TRBV7-6 to TRBJ2-5; a weak D match, TRBD1 (6 bases). Trimming left V 6 bases short and J 2 bases short, with 10 bases between. The germline gives CDR1 SGHVS, CDR2 FNYEAQ. This CDR3 contains 13 residues. The CDR3 reads CASSSGQQETQYF. For the CDR3, the DNA is TGTGCCAGCAGTTCTGGACAGCAAGAGACCCAGTACTTC. Variable domain in full (rest from reference TRBV7-6 and TRBJ2-5): GAGVSQSPRYKVTKRGQDVALRCDPISGHVSLYWYRQALGQGPEFLTYFNYEAQQDKSGLPNDRFSAERPEGSISTLTIQRTEQRDSAMYRCASSSGQQETQYFGPGTRLLVL.